The rows below give T cell receptor beta chains drawn from one sample of a study of chemoradiotherapy in HPV16-positive cancers. The assay was immunoSEQ multiplex PCR, and TCRdb's table has in-frame clones only and misses some. Of around 20,000 clones listed, roughly 90% are singletons. Sequencing was performed on blood, taken from a patient who underwent chemoradiotherapy. The source of these receptors is a human donor with HPV-associated anogenital cancer. The CDR3 runs from the conserved cysteine through the conserved F or W. D genes are given only for firm matches. Clone sizes are given selectively: once, few, many, or a class where the clone is expanded.

-	TRBD1	13	TRBJ1-2	TRBV30	TGTGCCTTTTACCGGGACAGGCCTCGTGGCTACACCTTC	CAFYRDRPRGYTF
-	-	15	TRBJ1-2	TRBV9	TGTGCCAGCAGCTCCCCGGGGTTGAGTGGCTATGGCTACACCTTC	CASSSPGLSGYGYTF
-	-	17	TRBJ1-3	TRBV9	TGTGCCAGCAGCGTAGTTCCGGGGGGTCTCTCTGGAAACACCATATATTTT	CASSVVPGGLSGNTIYF
-	TRBD1	14	TRBJ1-4	TRBV5-4	TGTGCCAGCAGCCCAGGGGGTCTTAATGAAAAACTGTTTTTT	CASSPGGLNEKLFF
-	-	12	TRBJ1-2	TRBV14	TGTGCCAGCAGCCAAGAGCGCCGAAGCTACACCTTC	CASSQERRSYTF
once	TRBD1	14	TRBJ1-2	TRBV6-6	TGTGCCAGCGCTGGGACAGGGCGTCGCTATGGCTACACCTTC	CASAGTGRRYGYTF
-	-	12	TRBJ2-7	TRBV2	TGTGCCAGCAGAACAGGGTCCTACGAGCAGTACTTC	CASRTGSYEQYF
-	TRBD1	14	TRBJ1-5	TRBV6-1	TGTGCCAGCAGTGACTGGACAGGGTCTCAGCCCCAGCATTTT	CASSDWTGSQPQHF
-	-	14	TRBJ1-2	TRBV19	TGTGCCAGTAGTATGGAACTAAGCAACTATGGCTACACCTTC	CASSMELSNYGYTF
-	-	11	TRBJ2-5	TRBV20-1	TGCAGTGCTAGGGTACAAGAGACCCAGTACTTC	CSARVQETQYF
-	TRBD2	15	TRBJ2-3	TRBV7-3	TGTGCCAGCAGCCTTAGCGGGGGAAGCACAGATACGCAGTATTTT	CASSLSGGSTDTQYF
-	TRBD1	13	TRBJ2-2	TRBV2	TGTGCCATCGGGACAGGGGGCACCGGGGAGCTGTTTTTT	CAIGTGGTGELFF
once	-	14	TRBJ1-5	TRBV19	TGTGCCAGTAGTATCACCCCGGTCAATCAGCCCCAGCATTTT	CASSITPVNQPQHF
-	TRBD1	14	TRBJ1-6	TRBV2	TGTGCCAGCAGTGGGACAGGCACCAGTTCACCCCTCCACTTT	CASSGTGTSSPLHF
-	TRBD2	14	TRBJ2-2	TRBV6-1	TGTGCCAGCTCAGAGACTAGCCTCCCAGCAAAGCTGTTTTTT	CASSETSLPAKLFF
-	TRBD1	14	TRBJ2-2	TRBV30	TGTGCCTGGAGGGGACAGGGGGCCACCGGGGAGCTGTTTTTT	CAWRGQGATGELFF
-	TRBD1	16	TRBJ2-7	TRBV10-3	TGTGCCATCAGTGAGCACGGACAGGGGGCGTTGTGGGAGCAGTACTTC	CAISEHGQGALWEQYF